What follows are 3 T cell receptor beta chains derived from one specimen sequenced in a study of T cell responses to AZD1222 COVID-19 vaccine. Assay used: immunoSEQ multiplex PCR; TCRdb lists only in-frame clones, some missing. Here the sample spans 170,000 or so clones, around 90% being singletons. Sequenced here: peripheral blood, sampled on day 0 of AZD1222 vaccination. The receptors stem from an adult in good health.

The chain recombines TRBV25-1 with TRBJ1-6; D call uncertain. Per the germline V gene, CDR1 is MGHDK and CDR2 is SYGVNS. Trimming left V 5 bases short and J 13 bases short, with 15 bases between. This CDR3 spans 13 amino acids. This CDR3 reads CASSLNGPTPLHF. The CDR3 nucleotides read TGTGCCAGCAGTCTAAACGGGCCTACGCCCCTCCACTTT.

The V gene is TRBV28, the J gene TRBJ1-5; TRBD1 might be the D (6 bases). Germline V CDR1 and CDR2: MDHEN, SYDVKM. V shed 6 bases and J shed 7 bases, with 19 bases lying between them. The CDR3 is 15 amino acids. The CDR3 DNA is TGTGCCAGCAGCGTGAGGGCAGGGGATGGGCAGCCCCAGCATTTT. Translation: CASSVRAGDGQPQHF.

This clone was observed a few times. The CDR3 loop reads CASSQDRGHEQYF. CDR3 bases: TGCGCCAGCAGCCAAGATCGTGGGCACGAGCAGTACTTC. The chain links TRBV4-1 to TRBJ2-7; D is undetermined. The ends were cut back, 0 bases at V and 5 bases at J, with 8 bases in the middle. Germline assignment: CDR1 MGHRA and CDR2 YSYEKL. This CDR3 is built from 13 residues.